The entry below gives a single T cell receptor beta chain sequence along with its context. This record comes from a study of spatial heterogeneity in lung cancer. Background on the study: At a median of about 22 months after resection, follow-up PBMC samples were sequenced when available. Alpha-chain sequences were detected in numbers that were consistently lower than beta-chain sequences.

Indicated time point: blood at routine non-recurrence follow-up after resection. Extraction of whole RNA from tumor, nontumor lung or frozen PBMC preceded unsorted sequencing. Each molecule of TCR cDNA was tagged with one unique molecular identifier. TCRdb reanalysed the 5' RACE reads using MiXCR and keeps one entry per CDR3 protein. The sample has some 120,000 distinct CDR3 sequences, 12% seen once; the top ten hold roughly 15%. This CDR3 is built from 14 residues. Deletions cut 3 bases from V and 6 bases from J, with 16 bases between. Germline V gives CDR1 SGDLS, CDR2 YYNGEE. The receptor was isolated from a male donor with early-stage non-small cell lung cancer. The chain recombines TRBV9 with TRBJ2-7; tentative D call: TRBD1 (5 bases). Sequences were derived from PBMCs, sampled at follow-up. The DNA for the CDR3 is TGTGCCAGCAGCGCAGAGTTCAGGGAAGGCGAGCAGTACTTC. Its translation is CASSAEFREGEQYF.